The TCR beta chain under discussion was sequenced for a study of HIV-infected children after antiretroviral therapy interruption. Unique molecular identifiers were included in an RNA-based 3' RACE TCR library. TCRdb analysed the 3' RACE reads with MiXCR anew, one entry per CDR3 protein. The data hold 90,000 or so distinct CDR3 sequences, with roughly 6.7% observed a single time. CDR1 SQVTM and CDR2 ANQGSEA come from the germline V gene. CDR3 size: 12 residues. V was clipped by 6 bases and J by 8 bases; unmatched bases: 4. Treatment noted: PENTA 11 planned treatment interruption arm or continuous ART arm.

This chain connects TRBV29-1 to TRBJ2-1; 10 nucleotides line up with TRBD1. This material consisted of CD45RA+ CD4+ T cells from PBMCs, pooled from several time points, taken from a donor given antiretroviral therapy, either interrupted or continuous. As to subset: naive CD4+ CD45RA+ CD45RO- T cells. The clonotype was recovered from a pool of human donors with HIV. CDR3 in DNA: TGCAGCGTGCGACAGGGGGCTGATGAGCAGTTCTTC. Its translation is CSVRQGADEQFF.